Shown below are 15 T cell receptor beta chains from a single sample sequenced in a study of blood T cell repertoires in COVID-19. Method: immunoSEQ multiplex PCR; TCRdb's copy keeps in-frame clones and lacks some. The sample carries approximately 230,000 clones, around 80% recorded once. The sequencing sample was made of peripheral blood. The receptors stem from a woman in her thirties or forties with active or convalescent COVID-19.

This chain joins TRBV3-1 (or the pseudogene TRBV3-2) and TRBJ2-3, with D possibly matching TRBD1 (6 bases). The CDR3 spans 12 residues. Trimming cost V 1 base and J 12 bases, with 11 bases left between them. Germline V gene lookup returns CDR1 LGHDT and CDR2 YNNKEL (reference sequence). This CDR3 is CASSQGDRTQYF. The CDR3 coding sequence is TGTGCCAGCAGCCAAGGAGACAGGACCCAGTATTTT.

In this sample, this clone turned up once. The J gene is TRBJ1-2, the V gene TRBV18, with 9 bases lining up with TRBD1. Germline CDR1 and CDR2: KGHSH and LQKENI. The CDR3 extends over 14 amino acids. The ends lost 5 bases at V and 7 bases at J; junction bases unmatched: 8. CDR3 sequence (DNA): TGTGCCAGCTCAGATTCGGACAGGGGCATTGGCTACACCTTC. Translating gives CASSDSDRGIGYTF. Full variable domain (missing parts from reference TRBV18 and TRBJ1-2): NAGVMQNPRHLVRRRGQEARLRCSPMKGHSHVYWYRQLPEEGLKFMVYLQKENIIDESGMPKERFSAEFPKEGPSILRIQQVVRGDSAAYFCASSDSDRGIGYTFGSGTRLTVV.

The rearrangement joins TRBV15 to TRBJ2-5; 7 nucleotides agree with TRBD1. The CDR3 has 17 residues. Germline CDR1 LNHNV, CDR2 YYDKDF (reference sequence). The V gene end was trimmed by 3 bases and the J gene end by 5 bases; junction bases not matched to a gene: 15. DNA of the CDR3: TGTGCCACCAGCAGGCTACTACGGGACAGTCTTGGGGAGACCCAGTACTTC. Translated: CATSRLLRDSLGETQYF.

The genes are TRBV6-5 and TRBJ1-4; D is uncertain. The V end lost 5 bases, the J end lost 1 base, and 11 bases lay between the germline ends. CDR1 and CDR2 from the germline V gene are MNHEY and SVGAGI. The CDR3 consists of 15 residues. This CDR3 is CASSPRRGTNEKLFF. Here the CDR3 DNA reads TGTGCCAGCAGTCCCCGACGAGGAACTAATGAAAAACTGTTTTTT.

The V call is TRBV7-9, the J call TRBJ2-5, with TRBD1 as a possible D gene (6 bases). The germline CDR1 and CDR2 sequences are SEHNR and FQNEAQ (reference sequence). V was pared by 5 bases and J by 4 bases, with 23 bases between. The CDR3 spans 17 residues. The CDR3 loop reads CASSEVPGTTKGETQYF. The CDR3 coding sequence is TGTGCCAGCAGCGAAGTTCCCGGGACAACAAAAGGAGAGACCCAGTACTTC.

The chain is built from TRBV9 and TRBJ1-2; TRBD1 matches 7 bases. Trimming removed 4 bases from V and 8 bases from J; junction bases left unmatched: 14. The CDR3 length is 15 residues. CDR1 is SGDLS, CDR2 YYNGEE, per germline. CDR3 bases: TGTGCCAGCAGCCGCAGGCAGGGGGGCTCGGAAGGCTACACCTTC. Its translation is CASSRRQGGSEGYTF. The full variable domain, its missing parts supplied by reference TRBV9 and TRBJ1-2, is DSGVTQTPKHLITATGQRVTLRCSPRSGDLSVYWYQQSLDQGLQFLIQYYNGEERAKGNILERFSAQQFPDLHSELNLSSLELGDSALYFCASSRRQGGSEGYTFGSGTRLTVV.

This clone was seen a single time. The rearrangement links TRBV29-1 to TRBJ1-1; tentatively, D is TRBD1 (5 bases). V dropped 4 bases and J dropped 1 base, with 13 bases sitting between them. This CDR3 has 14 residues. Germline assignment: CDR1 SQVTM and CDR2 ANQGSEA. CDR3 residues: CSVAPTGGNTEAFF. CDR3 in DNA: TGCAGCGTTGCCCCGACCGGGGGGAACACTGAAGCTTTCTTT.

V and J are TRBV27 and TRBJ2-5, with D perhaps TRBD2 (6 bases). From germline, CDR1 is MNHEY and CDR2 SMNVEV (reference sequence). The V and J ends lost 6 bases and 4 bases respectively, with 18 bases between them. CDR3 length: 15 amino acids. CDR3 residues: CASSPRGLGAETQYF. The DNA for the CDR3 is TGTGCCAGCAGCCCGCGGGGTTTAGGGGCAGAGACCCAGTACTTC.

This chain joins TRBV10-3 and TRBJ1-3; D is unresolved. The CDR3 loop spans 13 amino acids. Germline V gene data show CDR1 as ENHRY and CDR2 as SYGVKD. Trimming stripped 6 bases from V and 0 bases from J, with 6 bases between. DNA for the CDR3: TGTGCCATCAGCCGCGACTCTGGAAACACCATATATTTT. Translating it yields CAISRDSGNTIYF.

This chain connects TRBV7-6 to TRBJ2-2; maybe TRBD1 (5 bases). The germline CDR1 and CDR2 sequences are SGHVS and FNYEAQ. The V end was cut by 1 base, the J end by 2 bases, with 11 bases between. CDR3 size: 16 residues. This CDR3 is CASSLVGHTNTGELFF. CDR3 bases: TGTGCCAGCAGCTTAGTAGGACATACCAACACCGGGGAGCTGTTTTTT.

This clone was recorded a few times. The genes are TRBV5-1 and TRBJ2-5; D not resolved. Germline V lookup: CDR1 SGHRS, CDR2 YFSETQ. V was cut by 4 bases and J by 7 bases, with 11 bases left in between. The CDR3 is 12 amino acids. CDR3 coding DNA: TGCGCCAGCAGCCCCGAGGTCGGGACCCAGTACTTC. Encoded protein: CASSPEVGTQYF.

DNA for the CDR3: TGTGCCAGCAAAAGTCGTAGGGGCAACACCGGGGAGCTGTTTTTT. It specifies CASKSRRGNTGELFF. The chain uses TRBV28 and TRBJ2-2, with a possible D match to TRBD1 (5 bases). The CDR3 consists of 15 residues. Germline V gene lookup returns CDR1 MDHEN and CDR2 SYDVKM. Trimming pared 7 bases from V and 2 bases from J, leaving 14 bases between.

This chain connects TRBV14 to TRBJ2-7; D is possibly TRBD2 (6 bases). V was cut by 2 bases and J by 6 bases, with 17 bases left in between. The CDR3 extends over 15 amino acids. Germline CDR1 SGHDN, CDR2 FVKESK. CDR3 residues: CASSQMRGSKGEQYF. The CDR3 DNA reads TGTGCCAGCAGCCAAATGCGGGGTTCAAAGGGCGAGCAGTACTTC.

This rearrangement joins TRBV12-3 or TRBV12-4 to TRBJ1-1, with D tentatively TRBD1 (5 bases). This CDR3 comprises 13 residues. The germline V and J ends were trimmed by 3 bases and 6 bases, with 11 bases remaining between them. The CDR3 protein is CASSFFSGAEAFF. CDR3 sequence (DNA): TGTGCCAGCAGTTTTTTTTCGGGGGCTGAAGCTTTCTTT.

This clone showed up just a few times. The rearrangement links TRBV10-1 to TRBJ2-1; TRBD2 agrees at 7 bases. The CDR3 has 15 amino acids. The V gene's germline CDR1 is WNHNN and CDR2 SYGVQD (reference sequence). Trimming at V came to 5 bases and at J to 7 bases, leaving 11 bases not matched to a gene. The CDR3 loop reads CASSPLAASGNEQFF. The CDR3 DNA reads as TGCGCCAGCAGTCCCCTAGCGGCGTCGGGGAATGAGCAGTTCTTC.